This is a list of T cell receptor beta chains from one sample in a study of post-analysis software for immune sequencing data. Via MiXCR, TCRdb re-called the PCR reads, giving one row per CDR3 protein. The data show under 900,000 distinct CDR3 sequences, with about 50% seen just once and approximately 4.2% held by the top ten. The sample comprised blood. The source of these receptors is a girl aged 5-17 years with multiple sclerosis. Each CDR3 is given with its conserved first and last residue. Fields, in order: CDR3 DNA, CDR3 protein, D gene, V gene, clone size, J gene. A D gene is named only where the DNA matches it firmly. Rows may omit the clone size; those that give it use once, few, many or a size class.

TGTGCCAGCAGCTTAGGAGGGATACAAGAGACCCAGTACTTC | CASSLGGIQETQYF | NA | TRBV5-1 | NA | TRBJ2-5
TGTGCCACCAGCAGAGATGGCTTCGATAGCTCTCGGAGCACAGATACGCAGTATTTT | CATSRDGFDSSRSTDTQYF | NA | TRBV15 | NA | TRBJ2-3
TGTGCCAGCAGTGAAAGGGGGCGCGGAGGCTACACCTTC | CASSERGRGGYTF | TRBD1 | TRBV2 | few | TRBJ1-2
TGTGCCAGCACCCGGGACTTCCCGATAAACTCTGGGGCCAACGTCCTGACTTTC | CASTRDFPINSGANVLTF | NA | TRBV27 | NA | TRBJ2-6
TGCGCCAGCAGCCAAGCACTCCCAGGGGGGGCGGAATTGTACGAGCAGTACTTC | CASSQALPGGAELYEQYF | NA | TRBV4-1 | NA | TRBJ2-7
TGTGCCAGCAGTTTATACAAGAGCCAAGAGACCCAGTACTTC | CASSLYKSQETQYF | NA | TRBV12-3/TRBV12-4 | few | TRBJ2-5
TGTGCCAGCAGTCCCCGTACGAAGCAGTACTTC | CASSPRTKQYF | NA | TRBV12-3/TRBV12-4 | few | TRBJ2-7
TGCGCCAGCAGCTTGGGGGACAGGGAATATGGCTACACCTTC | CASSLGDREYGYTF | TRBD1 | TRBV5-1 | NA | TRBJ1-2
TGTGCCAGCAGCATCTATGGGTTAGCGGGAGCGCGAGAGACCCAGTACTTC | CASSIYGLAGARETQYF | TRBD2 | TRBV5-4 | once | TRBJ2-5
TGTGCCAGCAGCTTCGAGGGTAGAAATGAAAAACTGTTTTTT | CASSFEGRNEKLFF | NA | TRBV7-9 | NA | TRBJ1-4
TGTGCCAGCAGCCTTGGATTCTGGGGTGAGACCCAGTACTTC | CASSLGFWGETQYF | NA | TRBV7-9 | NA | TRBJ2-5
TGCAGTGCCGGGCGGGGGGACACTGAAGCTTTCTTT | CSAGRGDTEAFF | NA | TRBV20-1 | NA | TRBJ1-1
TGCAGTGCCGCAGGACTAGCGGACAATGAGCAGTTCTTC | CSAAGLADNEQFF | TRBD2 | TRBV20-1 | few | TRBJ2-1
TGTGCCAGCAGTGAAGGGACCAGTAGGAACAATGAGCAGTTCTTC | CASSEGTSRNNEQFF | NA | TRBV6-1 | NA | TRBJ2-1
TGTGCCAGCAGCTATGGAGCGGGGCCCTCCACAGATACGCAGTATTTT | CASSYGAGPSTDTQYF | TRBD2 | TRBV11-1 | NA | TRBJ2-3
TGTGCCATCAGTGGGGAAAAATCTAGACAGGGAAATGAGCAGTTCTTC | CAISGEKSRQGNEQFF | TRBD1 | TRBV10-3 | few | TRBJ2-1
TGTGCCAGCAGTTTCGGGGGGACGGTGAACTATGGCTACACCTTC | CASSFGGTVNYGYTF | NA | TRBV12-3/TRBV12-4 | NA | TRBJ1-2
TGCAGCGTTGAGGTGGGCGGGAGCTCCCACGAGCAGTACTTC | CSVEVGGSSHEQYF | TRBD2 | TRBV29-1 | NA | TRBJ2-7